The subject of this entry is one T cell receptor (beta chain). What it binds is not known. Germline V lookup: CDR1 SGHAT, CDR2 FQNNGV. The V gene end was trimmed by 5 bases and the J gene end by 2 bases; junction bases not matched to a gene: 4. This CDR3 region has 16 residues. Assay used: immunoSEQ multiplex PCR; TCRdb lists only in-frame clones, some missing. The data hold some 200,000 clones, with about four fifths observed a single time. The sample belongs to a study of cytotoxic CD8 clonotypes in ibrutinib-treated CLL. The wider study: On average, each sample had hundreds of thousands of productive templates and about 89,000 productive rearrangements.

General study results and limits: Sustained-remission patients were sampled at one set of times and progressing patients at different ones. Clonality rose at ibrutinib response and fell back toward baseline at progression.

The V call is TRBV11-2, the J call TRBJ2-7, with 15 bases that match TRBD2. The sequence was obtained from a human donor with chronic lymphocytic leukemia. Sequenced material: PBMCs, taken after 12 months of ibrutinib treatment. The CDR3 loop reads CASSRWTSGGAYEQYF. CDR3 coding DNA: TGTGCCAGCAGCCGCTGGACTAGCGGGGGGGCCTACGAGCAGTACTTC.